Shown below are 26 T cell receptor beta chains from a single sample sequenced in a study of T cell repertoires in cytomegalovirus infection. Each CDR3 protein is one row after TCRdb ran MiXCR on the reads. The table includes hundreds of thousands of distinct CDR3 sequences, around 29% detected once. Their cognate antigens are unknown. The specimen was cultured PBMCs, collected from culture after CMV antigen stimulation. These receptors were taken from a human donor in good health (CMV status not recorded). Some clones in this sample may be carry-over from other donors' samples.

The rearrangement joins TRBV27 to TRBJ1-2; the match to TRBD1 covers 9 bases. Germline CDR1 MNHEY, CDR2 SMNVEV (reference sequence). The length of the CDR3 is 15 residues. The V gene end was trimmed by 0 bases and the J gene end by 8 bases; junction bases not matched to a gene: 7. CDR3 nucleotide sequence: TGTGCCAGCAGTTTATCGGGACAGGGAGATGGAGGCTACACCTTC. It specifies CASSLSGQGDGGYTF.

The chain is built from TRBV18 and TRBJ2-2, with D possibly being TRBD1 (6 bases). V lost 2 bases to trimming and J lost 3 bases, with 10 bases between them. This CDR3 contains 15 residues. The V gene's germline CDR1 is KGHSH and CDR2 LQKENI. The CDR3 is CASSPIRGDTGELFF. The CDR3, as DNA: TGTGCCAGCTCACCAATCAGGGGAGACACCGGGGAGCTGTTTTTT.

V is TRBV20-1 and J is TRBJ1-2; tentatively, D is TRBD1 (5 bases). V lost 5 bases, J lost 2 bases, and 6 bases lay in between. Per the germline V gene, CDR1 is DFQATT and CDR2 is SNEGSKA (reference sequence). The CDR3 is 11 amino acids. This chain's CDR3 is CSAGQNYGYTF. The CDR3 DNA reads TGCAGTGCTGGACAAAACTATGGCTACACCTTC.

V gene TRBV2 combines with J gene TRBJ1-1; D remains ambiguous. Trimming removed 1 base from V and 4 bases from J, with 7 bases in between. Germline loops: CDR1 SNHLY, CDR2 FYNNEI. The CDR3 totals 13 residues. In nucleotides, the CDR3 is TGTGCCAGCAGTGAAGGTGTGTTCACTGAAGCTTTCTTT. Residues: CASSEGVFTEAFF.

A few counts support this clonotype. The J gene is TRBJ2-5, the V gene TRBV2; a weak D match, TRBD1 (6 bases). In germline, CDR1 is SNHLY, CDR2 FYNNEI. Trimming left V 6 bases short and J 2 bases short, with 13 bases between. There are 14 residues in the CDR3. CDR3 sequence reads: CASRKDSLQETQYF. The CDR3 DNA reads as TGTGCCAGCAGGAAGGACAGTTTACAAGAGACCCAGTACTTC.

This clonotype has just a few counts. The genes are TRBV12-3 or TRBV12-4 and TRBJ1-1; unclear D gene. CDR3 length: 13 amino acids. Trimming took 3 bases from V and 6 from J, leaving 11 bases between them. The CDR3 nucleotides are TGTGCCAGCAGTTTGTTTGGGAGCGCTGAAGCTTTCTTT. Translating gives CASSLFGSAEAFF.

The chain couples TRBV19 to TRBJ1-5; the D gene is possibly TRBD1 (5 bases). Germline CDR1 reads LNHDA; CDR2 reads SQIVND (reference sequence). This CDR3 has 13 amino acids. Written as DNA, the CDR3 is TGTGCTACGGGGAGGGACTACAATCAGCCCCAGCATTTT. It specifies CATGRDYNQPQHF.

The V call is TRBV6-6, the J call TRBJ1-5; 8 positions match TRBD1. This CDR3 is built from 16 residues. Germline trimming cut 4 bases from V and 0 bases from J; bases unmatched to any gene: 5. Germline V CDR1 and CDR2: MNHNY, SVGAGI (reference sequence). The CDR3 sequence is CASSSRTGNSNQPQHF. CDR3 DNA: TGTGCCAGCAGTTCCCGGACAGGGAATAGCAATCAGCCCCAGCATTTT.

The rearrangement uses TRBV20-1 and TRBJ2-5; 7 bases map to TRBD1. CDR3 length equals 15 residues. Trimming removed 1 base from V and 1 base from J; junction bases left unmatched: 6. Germline assignment: CDR1 DFQATT and CDR2 SNEGSKA (reference sequence). The DNA of the CDR3 is TGCAGTGCTAGAGTGCCTAACAGGGGCCAAGAGACCCAGTACTTC. Residues: CSARVPNRGQETQYF.

A few counts support this clonotype. The rearrangement joins TRBV7-6 to TRBJ1-6, with D unclear. Germline CDR1 is SGHVS and CDR2 is FNYEAQ. The V end was cut by 0 bases, the J end by 16 bases, with 13 bases between. The CDR3 consists of 13 residues. CDR3 sequence reads: CASSLADRRDLHF. The CDR3 DNA sequence: TGTGCCAGCAGCTTAGCGGACCGGCGAGATCTCCACTTT.

This chain uses TRBV24-1 with TRBJ2-1, with 7 nucleotides matching TRBD1. CDR1 KGHDR and CDR2 SFDVKD come from the germline V gene. V shed 4 bases, J shed 7 bases, and the junction held 6 bases outside the gene matches. This CDR3 spans 14 amino acids. CDR3 nucleotide sequence: TGTGCCACCAGTGACGCCGGACAGGTTAATGAGCAGTTCTTC. Translated, it gives CATSDAGQVNEQFF.

This clonotype was seen a handful of times. The rearrangement joins TRBV7-6 to TRBJ1-6; 9 positions match TRBD1. With 1 base clipped from V and 6 bases from J, the junction kept 1 base outside the gene matches. The CDR3 extends over 15 amino acids. The V gene's germline CDR1 is SGHVS and CDR2 FNYEAQ. In DNA form, the CDR3 reads TGTGCCAGCAGCTTAGACAGGGGGCCTAATTCACCCCTCCACTTT. Translation gives CASSLDRGPNSPLHF.

The table lists this clonotype with a few counts. The chain is built from TRBV20-1 and TRBJ1-4; no reliable D call. The germline gives CDR1 DFQATT, CDR2 SNEGSKA (reference sequence). V was trimmed by 1 base and J by 1 base, leaving 10 bases between them. CDR3 length: 15 amino acids. The CDR3 nucleotides are TGCAGTGCTAGAGTCCCTACGGGAACTAATGAAAAACTGTTTTTT. Translated: CSARVPTGTNEKLFF.

This clonotype has a handful of counts. The chain recombines TRBV7-8 with TRBJ1-1; the D gene is possibly TRBD1 (6 bases). This CDR3 comprises 15 residues. With 1 base removed from V and 3 bases from J, the gap between germline ends came to 12 bases. The germline CDR1 and CDR2 sequences are SGHVS and FQNEAQ. DNA for the CDR3: TGTGCCAGCAGCTTAGACAGGGTAGAGTACACTGAAGCTTTCTTT. Translation gives CASSLDRVEYTEAFF.

J is TRBJ2-3 and V is TRBV6-1; D might be TRBD1 (5 bases). CDR1 MNHNS and CDR2 SASEGT come from the germline V gene. V dropped 4 bases and J dropped 2 bases, with 10 bases sitting between them. CDR3 length: 14 residues. The DNA for the CDR3 is TGTGCCAGCAGTGGGACACAGATCACAGATACGCAGTATTTT. This translates into CASSGTQITDTQYF.

This clonotype showed up just a few times. V usage is TRBV10-3 and J usage is TRBJ1-3; the match to TRBD1 covers 10 bases. The length of the CDR3 is 18 residues. Looked up from germline, CDR1 is ENHRY and CDR2 is SYGVKD. Trimming cost V 7 bases and J 3 bases; bases outside gene matches: 15. CDR3 protein: CAINAEGSGQGSGNTIYF. The CDR3 DNA reads TGTGCCATCAACGCGGAGGGATCGGGACAGGGGAGTGGAAACACCATATATTTT.

This clonotype was observed at least ten times. This chain links TRBV7-2 with TRBJ2-6, with 8 bases lining up with TRBD1. The length of the CDR3 is 16 residues. V lost 2 bases and J lost 2; bases outside the gene matches: 2. CDR1 is SGHTA and CDR2 is FQGNSA in the germline V gene. Written as DNA, the CDR3 is TGTGCCAGCAGCTTAAAACAGGGGGCTGGGGCCAACGTCCTGACTTTC. It specifies CASSLKQGAGANVLTF.

This clonotype was counted a few times. This chain joins TRBV2 and TRBJ2-7; D is undetermined. The length of the CDR3 is 13 residues. Looked up from germline, CDR1 is SNHLY and CDR2 is FYNNEI. V lost 3 bases, J lost 5 bases, and 11 bases lay in between. The CDR3 sequence is CASSDLGFDEQYF. The CDR3 bases are TGTGCCAGCAGTGATCTGGGTTTCGACGAGCAGTACTTC.

This clonotype was observed a few times. The gene calls are TRBV10-3 and TRBJ1-6; unclear D gene. Trimming left V 1 base short and J 10 bases short, with 11 bases between. This CDR3 is built from 14 residues. Germline loops: CDR1 ENHRY, CDR2 SYGVKD. CDR3: CAISELMMESPLHF. CDR3 nucleotides: TGTGCCATCAGTGAGTTGATGATGGAGTCACCCCTCCACTTT.

The chain couples TRBV20-1 to TRBJ2-3, with 7 bases lining up with TRBD1. This CDR3 is built from 15 residues. Germline loops: CDR1 DFQATT, CDR2 SNEGSKA (reference sequence). Losses at the gene ends were 3 bases for V and 0 bases for J; bases not matched to a gene: 6. The CDR3 region has the DNA TGCAGTGCTAGGATCCCAGGGGGTAGCACAGATACGCAGTATTTT. It codes for CSARIPGGSTDTQYF.

The V call is TRBV7-3, the J call TRBJ1-5; 8 bases are a match to TRBD1. V trimming: 6 bases; J trimming: 0 bases; junction bases outside the gene matches: 19. This CDR3 spans 20 amino acids. Germline loops: CDR1 SGHTA, CDR2 FQGTGA. The CDR3 spells CASRPIRDRPFRNSNQPQHF. DNA of the CDR3: TGTGCCAGCAGACCAATCCGGGACAGGCCTTTCAGAAATAGCAATCAGCCCCAGCATTTT. The whole variable domain, remainder taken from reference TRBV7-3 and TRBJ1-5, is GAGVSQTPSNKVTEKGKYVELRCDPISGHTALYWYRQSLGQGPEFLIYFQGTGAADDSGLPNDRFFAVRPEGSVSTLKIQRTERGDSAVYLCASRPIRDRPFRNSNQPQHFGDGTRLSIL.

This clonotype has at least ten counts. The chain combines TRBV5-5 with TRBJ2-5, with TRBD1 matching over 8 bases. The CDR3 consists of 13 residues. J gave up 7 bases and V 3 bases, and 5 bases lay outside the gene matches. CDR1 is SGHKS, CDR2 YYEKEE, per germline (reference sequence). The CDR3 DNA reads as TGTGCCAGCAGCTCGACAGGGGACGGGACCCAGTACTTC. It specifies CASSSTGDGTQYF.

This chain links TRBV7-2 with TRBJ1-6; D is possibly TRBD1 (6 bases). The germline V and J ends were trimmed by 5 bases and 0 bases, with 8 bases remaining between them. The CDR3 consists of 15 residues. CDR1 SGHTA and CDR2 FQGNSA come from the germline V gene. CDR3 loop: CASSLGGSYNSPLHF. The DNA for the CDR3 is TGTGCCAGCAGCCTAGGGGGCTCCTATAATTCACCCCTCCACTTT.

This clonotype was observed many times. The rearrangement uses TRBV7-9 and TRBJ1-2; D might be TRBD1 (5 bases). Trimming took off 5 bases at V and 6 bases at J, with 16 bases between the two ends. The germline V gene has CDR1 SEHNR and CDR2 FQNEAQ (reference sequence). The length of the CDR3 is 14 residues. Here the CDR3 reads CASSISGTGDGYTF. CDR3 sequence (DNA): TGTGCCAGCAGCATTTCCGGGACCGGGGATGGCTACACCTTC.

In its sample, this clonotype was seen many times. The J gene is TRBJ1-4, the V gene TRBV12-3 or TRBV12-4; TRBD1 might be the D (6 bases). V gave up 3 bases and J gave up 5 bases, with 10 bases separating them. The CDR3 is 14 amino acids. The CDR3 region has the DNA TGTGCCAGCAGTTTGAGGGGGGGGAATGAAAAACTGTTTTTT. Its protein product is CASSLRGGNEKLFF.

This clonotype was counted only a few times. This chain joins TRBV28 and TRBJ2-1; no firm D call. The germline gives CDR1 MDHEN, CDR2 SYDVKM. This CDR3 is built from 10 residues. Deletions cut 8 bases from V and 9 bases from J, with 8 bases between. In nucleotides, the CDR3 is TGTGCCAGCTCGGGCGGTGAGCAGTTCTTC. Its translation is CASSGGEQFF.